This T cell receptor beta chain was documented in a study of cytomegalovirus exposure and HLA in healthy donors. Study-wide context: Earlier sequencing of about 179 million T cells yielded around 120 million unique TCR beta sequences.

The CDR3 extends over 15 amino acids. With 5 bases clipped from V and 2 bases from J, the junction kept 5 bases outside the gene matches. The germline V gene has CDR1 SGHAT and CDR2 FQNNGV. This clone appeared a single time. 60 Vbeta and 13 Jbeta primers were used in PCR. Profiling relied on immunoSEQ multiplex PCR, and the TCRdb table lists in-frame clones only, not all of them. In the table there are hundreds of thousands of clones, 65% to 85% of which are singletons. The clonotype originates from a female donor in good health and CMV-seronegative. Specimen: PBMCs. The rearrangement joins TRBV11-2 to TRBJ2-2, with 7 bases identical to TRBD1. CDR3 sequence: CASSPNRGNTGELFF. CDR3 bases: TGTGCCAGCAGCCCTAACAGGGGTAACACCGGGGAGCTGTTTTTT.